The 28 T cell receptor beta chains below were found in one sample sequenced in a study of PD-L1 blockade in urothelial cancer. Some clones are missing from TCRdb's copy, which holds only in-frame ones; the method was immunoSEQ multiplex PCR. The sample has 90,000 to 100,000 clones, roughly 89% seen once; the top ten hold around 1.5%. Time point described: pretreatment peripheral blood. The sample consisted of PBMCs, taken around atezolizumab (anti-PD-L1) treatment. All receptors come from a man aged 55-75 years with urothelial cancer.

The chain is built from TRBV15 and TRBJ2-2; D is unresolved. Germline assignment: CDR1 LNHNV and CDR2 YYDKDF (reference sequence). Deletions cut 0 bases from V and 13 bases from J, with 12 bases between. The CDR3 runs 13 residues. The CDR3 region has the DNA TGTGCCACCAGCAGAGATCCCACCTTGAGGCTGTTTTTT. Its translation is CATSRDPTLRLFF.

CDR3 protein: CASQGAPLSYEQYF. The CDR3 nucleotides are TGTGCCAGCCAGGGGGCCCCTCTCTCCTACGAGCAGTACTTC. The chain couples TRBV6-5 to TRBJ2-7; 8 bases agree with TRBD1. Per germline, CDR1 MNHEY and CDR2 SVGAGI. This CDR3 is 14 amino acids long. Unmatched junction bases numbered 6, after V lost 8 bases and J lost 0 bases.

The CDR3 DNA is TGTGCCAGCAGCTTAGGGACAGGGCGCTCTGGAAACACCATATATTTT. The encoded protein is CASSLGTGRSGNTIYF. The V gene is TRBV7-9, the J gene TRBJ1-3, with TRBD1 identical over 8 bases. Germline V gene lookup returns CDR1 SEHNR and CDR2 FQNEAQ (reference sequence). Germline trimming cut 1 base from V and 0 bases from J; bases unmatched to any gene: 2. The CDR3 is 16 amino acids.

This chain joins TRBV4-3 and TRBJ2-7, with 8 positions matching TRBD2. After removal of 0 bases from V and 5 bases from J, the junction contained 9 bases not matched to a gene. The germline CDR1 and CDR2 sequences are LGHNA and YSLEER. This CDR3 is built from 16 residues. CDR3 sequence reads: CASSQDREGLLNEQYF. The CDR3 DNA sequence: TGCGCCAGCAGCCAAGATCGGGAGGGACTCCTCAACGAGCAGTACTTC.

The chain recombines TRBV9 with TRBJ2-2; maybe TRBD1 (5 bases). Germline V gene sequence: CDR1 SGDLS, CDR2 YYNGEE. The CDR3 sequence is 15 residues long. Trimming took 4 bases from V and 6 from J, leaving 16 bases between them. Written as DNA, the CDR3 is TGTGCCAGCAGCTCCCAGGGTTTACGGCCCGGGGAGCTGTTTTTT. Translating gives CASSSQGLRPGELFF. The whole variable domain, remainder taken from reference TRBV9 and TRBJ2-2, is DSGVTQTPKHLITATGQRVTLRCSPRSGDLSVYWYQQSLDQGLQFLIQYYNGEERAKGNILERFSAQQFPDLHSELNLSSLELGDSALYFCASSSQGLRPGELFFGEGSRLTVL.

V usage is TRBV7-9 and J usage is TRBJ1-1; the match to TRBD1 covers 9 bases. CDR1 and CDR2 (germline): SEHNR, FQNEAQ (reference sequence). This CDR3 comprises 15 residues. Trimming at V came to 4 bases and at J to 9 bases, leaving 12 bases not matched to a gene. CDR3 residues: CASSWWTGDTTQAFF. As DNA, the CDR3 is TGTGCCAGCAGCTGGTGGACAGGGGATACTACACAAGCTTTCTTT.

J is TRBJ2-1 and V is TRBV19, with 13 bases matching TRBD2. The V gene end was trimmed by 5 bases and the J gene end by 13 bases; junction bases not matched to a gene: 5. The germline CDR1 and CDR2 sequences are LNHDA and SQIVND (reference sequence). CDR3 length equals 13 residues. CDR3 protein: CASSAMGLAGQFF. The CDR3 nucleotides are TGTGCCAGTAGTGCTATGGGACTAGCGGGACAGTTCTTC.

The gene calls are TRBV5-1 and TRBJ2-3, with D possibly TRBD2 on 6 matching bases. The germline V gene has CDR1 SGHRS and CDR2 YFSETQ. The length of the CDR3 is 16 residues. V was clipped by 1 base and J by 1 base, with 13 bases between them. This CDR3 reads CASSLWDGGGTDTQYF. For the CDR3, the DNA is TGCGCCAGCAGCTTGTGGGACGGAGGGGGCACAGATACGCAGTATTTT.

The CDR3 coding sequence is TGCGCCAGCAGCTCGCAACTAGCGGGAGTTAATGAGCAGTTCTTC. Translated, it gives CASSSQLAGVNEQFF. The V call is TRBV5-1, the J call TRBJ2-1; 11 nucleotides match TRBD2. The germline gives CDR1 SGHRS, CDR2 YFSETQ. This CDR3 has 15 amino acids. Losses at the gene ends were 3 bases for V and 7 bases for J; bases not matched to a gene: 6.

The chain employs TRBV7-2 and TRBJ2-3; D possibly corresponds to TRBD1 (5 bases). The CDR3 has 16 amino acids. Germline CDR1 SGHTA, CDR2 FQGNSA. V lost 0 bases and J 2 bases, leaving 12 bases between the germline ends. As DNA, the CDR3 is TGTGCCAGCAGCTTAGCCCAGGGAATTTCCACAGATACGCAGTATTTT. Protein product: CASSLAQGISTDTQYF.

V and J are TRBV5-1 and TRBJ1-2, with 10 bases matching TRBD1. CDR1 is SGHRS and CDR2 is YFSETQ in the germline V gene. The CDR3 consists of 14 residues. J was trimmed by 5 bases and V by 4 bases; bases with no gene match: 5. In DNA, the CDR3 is TGCGCCAGCAGCCCGGACAGGGGGGCGTATGGCTACACCTTC. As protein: CASSPDRGAYGYTF.

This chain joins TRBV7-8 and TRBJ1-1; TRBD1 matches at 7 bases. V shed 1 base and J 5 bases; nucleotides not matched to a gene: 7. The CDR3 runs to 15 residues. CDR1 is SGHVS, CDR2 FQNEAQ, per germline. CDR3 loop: CASSLVRQGGTEAFF. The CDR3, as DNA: TGTGCCAGCAGCTTAGTAAGGCAGGGGGGAACTGAAGCTTTCTTT.

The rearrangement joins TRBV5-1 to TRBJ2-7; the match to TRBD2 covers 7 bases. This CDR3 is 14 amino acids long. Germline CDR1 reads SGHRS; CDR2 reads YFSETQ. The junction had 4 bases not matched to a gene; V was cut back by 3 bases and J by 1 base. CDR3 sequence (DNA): TGCGCCAGCAGCTCGCCGGGGGGATCCTACGAGCAGTACTTC. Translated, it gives CASSSPGGSYEQYF.

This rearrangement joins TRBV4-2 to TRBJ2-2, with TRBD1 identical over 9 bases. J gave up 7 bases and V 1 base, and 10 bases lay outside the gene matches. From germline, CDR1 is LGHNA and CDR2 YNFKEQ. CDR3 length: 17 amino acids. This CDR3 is CASSQGTGTGIIGELFF. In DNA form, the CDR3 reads TGTGCCAGCAGCCAAGGTACTGGGACAGGGATTATCGGGGAGCTGTTTTTT.

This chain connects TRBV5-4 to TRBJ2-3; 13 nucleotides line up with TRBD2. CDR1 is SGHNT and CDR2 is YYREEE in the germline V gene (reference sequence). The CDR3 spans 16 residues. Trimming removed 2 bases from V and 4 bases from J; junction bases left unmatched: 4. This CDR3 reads CASSFPTSGGPDTQYF. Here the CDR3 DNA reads TGTGCCAGCAGCTTCCCGACTAGCGGGGGGCCAGATACGCAGTATTTT.

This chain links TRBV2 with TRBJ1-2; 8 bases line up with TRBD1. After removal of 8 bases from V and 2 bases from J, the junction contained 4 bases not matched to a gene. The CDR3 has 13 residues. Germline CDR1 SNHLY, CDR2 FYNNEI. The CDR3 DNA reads TGTGCCAGCTTGGACAGGGCCAACTATGGCTACACCTTC. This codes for CASLDRANYGYTF.

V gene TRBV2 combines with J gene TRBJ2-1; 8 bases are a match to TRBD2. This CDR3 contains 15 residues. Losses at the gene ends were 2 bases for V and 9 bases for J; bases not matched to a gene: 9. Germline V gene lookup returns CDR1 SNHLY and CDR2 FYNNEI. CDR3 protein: CASSERRGGDGEQFF. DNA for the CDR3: TGTGCCAGCAGTGAACGTCGGGGGGGGGATGGTGAGCAGTTCTTC. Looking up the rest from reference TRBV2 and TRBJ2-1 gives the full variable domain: EPEVTQTPSHQVTQMGQEVILRCVPISNHLYFYWYRQILGQKVEFLVSFYNNEISEKSEIFDDQFSVERPDGSNFTLKIRSTKLEDSAMYFCASSERRGGDGEQFFGPGTRLTVL.

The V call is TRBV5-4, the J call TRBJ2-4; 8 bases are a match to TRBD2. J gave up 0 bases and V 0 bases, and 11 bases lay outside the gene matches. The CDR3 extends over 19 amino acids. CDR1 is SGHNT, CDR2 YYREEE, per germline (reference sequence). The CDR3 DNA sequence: TGTGCCAGCAGCTTGGAACTAGCGGAGTACGTCCTAGCCAAAAACATTCAGTACTTC. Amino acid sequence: CASSLELAEYVLAKNIQYF.

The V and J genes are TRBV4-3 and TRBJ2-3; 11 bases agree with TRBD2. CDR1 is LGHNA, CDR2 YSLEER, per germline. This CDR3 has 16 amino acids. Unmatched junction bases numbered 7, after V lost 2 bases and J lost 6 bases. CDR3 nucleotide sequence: TGCGCCAGCAGCCAACTAGCGGGGGGAGGAAGGGATACGCAGTATTTT. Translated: CASSQLAGGGRDTQYF.

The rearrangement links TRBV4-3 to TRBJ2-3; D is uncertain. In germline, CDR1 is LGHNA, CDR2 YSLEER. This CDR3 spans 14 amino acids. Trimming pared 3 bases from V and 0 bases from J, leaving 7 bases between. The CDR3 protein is CASSQSYSTDTQYF. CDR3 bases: TGCGCCAGCAGCCAGAGCTATAGCACAGATACGCAGTATTTT.

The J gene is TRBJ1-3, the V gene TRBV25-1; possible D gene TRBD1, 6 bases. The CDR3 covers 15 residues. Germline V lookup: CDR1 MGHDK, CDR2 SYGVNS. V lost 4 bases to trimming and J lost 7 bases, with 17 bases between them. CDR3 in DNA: TGTGCCAGCAGTGCGTGGACCGGGACAAAGAACACCATATATTTT. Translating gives CASSAWTGTKNTIYF.

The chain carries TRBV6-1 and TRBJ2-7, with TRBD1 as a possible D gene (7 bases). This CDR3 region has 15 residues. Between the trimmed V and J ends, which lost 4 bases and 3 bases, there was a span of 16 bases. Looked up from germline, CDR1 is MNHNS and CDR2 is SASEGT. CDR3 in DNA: TGTGCCAGCAGTGGATCCAGGGGGGTTAACTACGAGCAGTACTTC. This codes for CASSGSRGVNYEQYF.

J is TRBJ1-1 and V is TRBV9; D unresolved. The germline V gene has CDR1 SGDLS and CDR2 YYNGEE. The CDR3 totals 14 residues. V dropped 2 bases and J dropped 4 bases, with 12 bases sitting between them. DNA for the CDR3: TGTGCCAGCAGCGTTGAGAGGGAGGGCACTGAAGCTTTCTTT. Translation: CASSVEREGTEAFF.

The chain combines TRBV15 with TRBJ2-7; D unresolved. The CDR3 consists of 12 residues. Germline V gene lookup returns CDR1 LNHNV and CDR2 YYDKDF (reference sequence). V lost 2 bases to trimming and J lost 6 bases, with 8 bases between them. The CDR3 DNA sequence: TGTGCCACCAGCAGACGCCATAGCGAGCAGTACTTC. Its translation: CATSRRHSEQYF.

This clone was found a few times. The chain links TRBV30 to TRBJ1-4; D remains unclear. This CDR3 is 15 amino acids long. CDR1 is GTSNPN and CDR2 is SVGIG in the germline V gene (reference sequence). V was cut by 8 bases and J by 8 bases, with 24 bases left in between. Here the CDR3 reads CAHGWGGSKGEKLFF. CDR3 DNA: TGTGCCCACGGCTGGGGAGGATCGAAAGGAGAAAAACTGTTTTTT.

DNA for the CDR3: TGTGCCAGCAGCTTGCCTGAAGGGGGCAACACCGGGGAGCTGTTTTTT. This translates into CASSLPEGGNTGELFF. The rearrangement links TRBV5-6 to TRBJ2-2; 7 nucleotides align to TRBD1. The germline V gene has CDR1 SGHDT and CDR2 YYEEEE. The CDR3 is 16 amino acids. The V segment lost 1 base and the J segment 2 bases; nucleotides outside the gene matches: 5.

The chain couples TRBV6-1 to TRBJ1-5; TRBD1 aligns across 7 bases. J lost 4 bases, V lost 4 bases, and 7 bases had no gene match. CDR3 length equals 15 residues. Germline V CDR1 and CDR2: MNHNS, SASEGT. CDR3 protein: CASSVGTVTNQPQHF. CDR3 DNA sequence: TGTGCCAGCAGTGTGGGGACAGTCACAAATCAGCCCCAGCATTTT.

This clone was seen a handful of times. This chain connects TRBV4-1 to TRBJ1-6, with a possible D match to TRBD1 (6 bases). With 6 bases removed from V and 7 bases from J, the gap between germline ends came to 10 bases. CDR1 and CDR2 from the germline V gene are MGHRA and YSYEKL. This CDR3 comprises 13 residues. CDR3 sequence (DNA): TGCGCCAGCAGTTGGGGGCCCAATTCACCCCTCCACTTT. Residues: CASSWGPNSPLHF.